This T cell receptor beta chain was captured in a study of blood T cell repertoires in COVID-19. Study-level information: Donors in the United States, Italy and Spain gave samples during acute or convalescent COVID-19. Sources were T cells, B-cell-depleted T cells, or PBMCs; the material itself was cDNA or gDNA.

The germline V gene has CDR1 MDHEN and CDR2 SYDVKM. The CDR3 spans 14 residues. V lost 8 bases, J lost 0 bases, and 11 bases lay in between. As originally analysed: Scientists estimated how many nucleated cells there were by amplifying reference gene primers. The assay was immunoSEQ multiplex PCR, and TCRdb's table has in-frame clones only and misses some. Clone size and V and J calls were adopted from that table, with D and trimming inferred from the DNA. Found here are about 310,000 clones, approximately 90% of them singletons; the top ten hold 9.5%. This clone was seen a few times. Additional DNA sequences in this sample encode the identical CDR3. Participants came from some 23 US areas, aged about 18 to 95 years.

The receptor was derived from a woman aged 40 to 50 who had recovered from COVID-19. The rearrangement uses TRBV28 and TRBJ1-3, with D possibly matching TRBD1 (5 bases). The sample taken for sequencing was PBMCs or T cells enriched from blood (not recorded which). The DNA for the CDR3 is TGTGCCAGCGGACGGGGGGGCTCTGGAAACACCATATATTTT. Amino acids: CASGRGGSGNTIYF.